This entry lists 14 T cell receptor beta chains sequenced from one sample in a study of OX40 agonist ivuxolimab in advanced cancers. Data came from immunoSEQ multiplex PCR; TCRdb stores just in-frame clones and leaves some out. The sample includes approximately 64,000 clones, around 85% seen only once; the top ten take 3.7%. The specimen comprised CD4+ or CD8+ T cells sorted from blood, sampled in a trial of the OX40 agonist ivuxolimab. The source of these receptors is an adult with an advanced solid tumor such as melanoma, head and neck, liver or kidney cancer.

This clone was detected only once. The chain has TRBV5-1 and TRBJ2-6, with 7 bases aligning to TRBD1. CDR1 and CDR2 (germline): SGHRS, YFSETQ. The CDR3 consists of 15 residues. The trim removed 3 bases at V and 2 bases at J, leaving 2 bases unmatched. The CDR3 loop reads CASSSQGAGANVLTF. CDR3 nucleotides: TGCGCCAGCAGCTCTCAGGGGGCTGGGGCCAACGTCCTGACTTTC.

The gene calls are TRBV29-1 and TRBJ2-3; D is undetermined. Trimming took 2 bases from V and 6 from J, leaving 6 bases between them. Looked up from germline, CDR1 is SQVTM and CDR2 is ANQGSEA. This CDR3 has 11 amino acids. CDR3 bases: TGCAGCGTTGAAACTACGGATACGCAGTATTTT. Amino acid sequence: CSVETTDTQYF.

The chain links TRBV5-1 to TRBJ2-5; unclear D gene. The J call may be faulty, since TRBJ2-7 better matches the DNA end. The germline V gene encodes CDR1 SGHRS and CDR2 YFSETQ. The CDR3 length is 13 residues. CDR3 in DNA: TGCGCCAGCAGCCCAGGATTGACCTACGAGCAGTACTTC. This gives the protein CASSPGLTYEQYF.

The chain joins TRBV9 to TRBJ2-1; 10 bases line up with TRBD2. V lost 4 bases and J lost 7; bases outside the gene matches: 11. CDR3 size: 16 residues. Germline V gene lookup returns CDR1 SGDLS and CDR2 YYNGEE. The CDR3 protein is CASSRGRAGGRNEQFF. CDR3 nucleotide sequence: TGTGCCAGCAGCCGCGGCAGAGCGGGAGGGCGAAATGAGCAGTTCTTC.

The CDR3 is CASSRIGTGSQETQYF. For the CDR3, the DNA is TGCGCCAGCAGCCGAATCGGGACAGGGTCACAAGAGACCCAGTACTTC. This chain connects TRBV4-1 to TRBJ2-5, with TRBD1 identical over 9 bases. Germline CDR1 and CDR2: MGHRA and YSYEKL. V lost 4 bases and J lost 2; bases outside the gene matches: 8. The CDR3 is 16 residues long.

The chain carries TRBV28 and TRBJ1-2, with D unclear. V was cut by 1 base and J by 6 bases, with 21 bases left in between. This CDR3 has 17 amino acids. CDR1 is MDHEN, CDR2 SYDVKM, per germline. Written as DNA, the CDR3 is TGTGCCAGCAGTTTATCCCCCGCAGTCCAGGCTGGGGATGGCTACACCTTC. Its translation: CASSLSPAVQAGDGYTF.

This clone showed up just a few times. The rearrangement joins TRBV2 to TRBJ1-1; a weak D match, TRBD1 (5 bases). Deletions cut 2 bases from V and 3 bases from J, with 10 bases between. The CDR3 is 14 amino acids. Germline CDR1 SNHLY, CDR2 FYNNEI. The CDR3 is CASSEFRTHTEAFF. The CDR3 nucleotides read TGTGCCAGCAGTGAATTTCGGACACACACTGAAGCTTTCTTT.

The chain has TRBV28 and TRBJ2-5; weak D call: TRBD1 (5 bases). The V and J ends lost 0 bases and 7 bases respectively, with 9 bases between them. The CDR3 sequence is 13 residues long. Germline V gene sequence: CDR1 MDHEN, CDR2 SYDVKM. CDR3: CASSLWGPATQYF. The CDR3 DNA reads as TGTGCCAGCAGTTTATGGGGGCCGGCGACCCAGTACTTC.

The CDR3 reads CASSPDSLMEQFF. The CDR3 coding sequence is TGTGCCAGCAGCCCGGACTCACTCATGGAGCAGTTCTTC. V is TRBV5-4 and J is TRBJ2-1; D possibly corresponds to TRBD2 (5 bases). CDR3 length: 13 residues. Per germline, CDR1 SGHNT and CDR2 YYREEE (reference sequence). With 4 bases removed from V and 10 bases from J, the gap between germline ends came to 15 bases.

The chain joins TRBV6-6 to TRBJ2-5; 9 bases are a match to TRBD2. The germline CDR1 and CDR2 sequences are MNHNY and SVGAGI (reference sequence). The CDR3 totals 16 residues. The trim removed 8 bases at V and 3 bases at J, leaving 13 bases unmatched. The chain's CDR3 is CASSLLGREGEETQYF. CDR3 DNA sequence: TGTGCCAGCTCCTTATTGGGGCGGGAGGGTGAAGAGACCCAGTACTTC.

The chain has TRBV12-5 and TRBJ2-1, with TRBD1 identical over 7 bases. The CDR3 runs 17 residues. The germline V gene encodes CDR1 LGHNT and CDR2 FRNRAP. Losses at the gene ends were 0 bases for V and 9 bases for J; bases not matched to a gene: 14. In DNA form, the CDR3 reads TGTGCTAGTGGTTTGGTGACAGGGAAAGGGGATTACGGTGAGCAGTTCTTC. Translation: CASGLVTGKGDYGEQFF.

The sample holds one count of this clone. The chain is built from TRBV6-5 and TRBJ2-7; no clear D. The CDR3 totals 15 residues. With 0 bases removed from V and 3 bases from J, the gap between germline ends came to 12 bases. From germline, CDR1 is MNHEY and CDR2 SVGAGI. CDR3 DNA: TGTGCCAGCAGTTACTCTAACGGTGGCAGCTACGAGCAGTACTTC. Amino acids: CASSYSNGGSYEQYF.

This chain joins TRBV28 and TRBJ2-7, with 7 bases that match TRBD1. Germline V lookup: CDR1 MDHEN, CDR2 SYDVKM. This CDR3 region has 15 residues. V was clipped by 6 bases and J by 6 bases; unmatched bases: 14. CDR3 DNA: TGTGCCAGCAGCTACCATTCCGACAGGGATCGCGAGCAGTACTTC. Its translation: CASSYHSDRDREQYF.

V and J are TRBV28 and TRBJ2-3; 8 nucleotides agree with TRBD1. Germline V CDR1 and CDR2: MDHEN, SYDVKM. With V trimmed by 6 bases and J by 6 bases, 17 bases remained unmatched. This CDR3 contains 17 residues. CDR3 in amino acids: CASRAPGQGVDMDTQYF. Here the CDR3 DNA reads TGTGCCAGCAGAGCGCCAGGACAGGGAGTCGATATGGATACGCAGTATTTT.